The sequence of this TCR beta chain was determined in a study of blood T cells in healthy people across ages. CDR1 is SQVTM and CDR2 is ANQGSEA in the germline V gene. The CDR3 totals 13 residues. Donor samples were obtained from healthy Caucasian individuals from Russia, aged about 6 to 95. Findings of the study overall: Researchers deemed the diversity estimates from one million T cells underestimates.

PCR was performed a second time for roughly 6 to 12 cycles using a sample-barcoded 5' primer and a J-beta primer mix. A template-switch adaptor containing 12 random nucleotides labeled each cDNA molecule. Using its own MiXCR run on the 5' RACE reads, TCRdb lists one record per CDR3 protein. Of about 1.7 million distinct CDR3 sequences listed, 28% were seen once; the top ten hold about 7.7%. Remarks on this clonotype: Its antigen is undetermined.

This chain uses TRBV29-1 with TRBJ2-5; D might be TRBD2 (5 bases). The tail of the sequence fits TRBJ2-1 better, so the J call may be wrong. The TCR was taken from a woman aged 30 to 39 in good health. Sequenced: blood. CDR3 loop: CSVDVNMGETQFF. In nucleotides, the CDR3 is TGCAGCGTTGACGTAAATATGGGAGAGACCCAGTTCTTC.